This T cell receptor beta chain was found in a study of tumor-infiltrating lymphocytes in primary liver carcinoma. Across the whole study: The study reported T1-T3 N0M0 tumors spanning 4.2 to 10 cm.

For blood RNA, unsorted whole blood served as the source, and germline DNA was extracted too. Collected before surgery were 3 to 4 milliliters of peripheral blood. The CDR3 is made up of 12 amino acids. CDR1 and CDR2 (germline): ENHRY, SYGVKD. Trimming pared 0 bases from V and 15 bases from J, leaving 12 bases between. This clonotype was picked up many times. Priming with a constant-region primer yielded TCR beta cDNA from about 480 ng total RNA. Employing slightly modified ARM-PCR, three nested multiplex PCR rounds were run, and these gave rise to the TCR beta libraries. The opening two PCR rounds, around 10 cycles each, paired TRBV1-TRBV30 forward primers with a C-beta reverse primer. TCRdb re-analysed the multiplex PCR reads in MiXCR, keeping a single row per CDR3 protein. The sample lists 330,000 or so distinct CDR3 sequences, roughly two thirds seen once, with under 8% in the top ten.

Sample: peripheral blood. The rearrangement uses TRBV10-3 and TRBJ2-1; D is ambiguous. The clonotype was recovered from a man aged 40-49 years with primary liver carcinoma and hepatitis B virus infection. The CDR3 sequence is CAISESTSLWFF. As DNA, the CDR3 is TGTGCCATCAGTGAGTCGACGAGCCTTTGGTTCTTC.